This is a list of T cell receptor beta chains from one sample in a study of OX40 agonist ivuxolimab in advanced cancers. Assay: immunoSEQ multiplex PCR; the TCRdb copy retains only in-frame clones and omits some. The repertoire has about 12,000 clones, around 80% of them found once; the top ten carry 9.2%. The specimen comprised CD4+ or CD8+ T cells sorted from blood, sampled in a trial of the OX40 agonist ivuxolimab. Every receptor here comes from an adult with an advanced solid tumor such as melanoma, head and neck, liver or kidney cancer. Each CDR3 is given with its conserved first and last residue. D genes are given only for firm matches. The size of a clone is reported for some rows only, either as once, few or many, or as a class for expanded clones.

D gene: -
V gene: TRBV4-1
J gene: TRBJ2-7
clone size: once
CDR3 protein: CASSHPNYEQYF
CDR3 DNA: TGCGCCAGCAGCCACCCCAACTACGAGCAGTACTTC

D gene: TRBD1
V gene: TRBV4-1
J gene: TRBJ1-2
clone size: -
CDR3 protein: CASSHLQGALSGYTF
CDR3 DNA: TGCGCCAGCAGCCACCTACAGGGGGCCCTTTCTGGCTACACCTTC

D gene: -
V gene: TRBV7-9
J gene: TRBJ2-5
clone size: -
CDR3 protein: CASSQGGQETQYF
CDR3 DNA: TGTGCCAGCAGCCAGGGGGGACAAGAGACCCAGTACTTC

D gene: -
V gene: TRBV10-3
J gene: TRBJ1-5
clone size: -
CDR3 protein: CAISVRGGIWANQPQHF
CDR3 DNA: TGTGCCATCAGTGTGAGGGGGGGTATCTGGGCCAATCAGCCCCAGCATTTT

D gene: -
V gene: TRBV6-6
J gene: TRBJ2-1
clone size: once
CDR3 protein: CASSYSIGGHEQFF
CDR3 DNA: TGTGCCAGCAGTTACTCGATTGGTGGGCATGAGCAGTTCTTC

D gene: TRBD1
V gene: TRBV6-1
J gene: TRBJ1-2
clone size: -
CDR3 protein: CASSGGTGFYGYTF
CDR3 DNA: TGTGCCAGCAGTGGGGGGACAGGGTTCTATGGCTACACCTTC

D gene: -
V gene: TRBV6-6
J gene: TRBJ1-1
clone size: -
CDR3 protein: CASSNVWGGTEAFF
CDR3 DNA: TGTGCCAGCAGTAACGTGTGGGGGGGCACTGAAGCTTTCTTT

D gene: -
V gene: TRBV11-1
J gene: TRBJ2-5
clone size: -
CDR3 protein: CASSLFPGMETQYF
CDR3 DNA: TGTGCCAGCAGCTTATTCCCGGGGATGGAGACCCAGTACTTC

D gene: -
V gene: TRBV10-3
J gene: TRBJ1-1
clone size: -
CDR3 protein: CAISESEPQAEAFF
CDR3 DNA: TGTGCCATCAGTGAGTCGGAACCTCAGGCTGAAGCTTTCTTT

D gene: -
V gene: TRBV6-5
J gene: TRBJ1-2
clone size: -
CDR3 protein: CASSRPLSGYTF
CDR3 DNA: TGTGCCAGCAGTCGGCCTTTGTCTGGCTACACCTTC

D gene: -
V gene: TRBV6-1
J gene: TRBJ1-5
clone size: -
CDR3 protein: CASSDIWGFNQPQHF
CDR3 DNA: TGTGCCAGCAGTGATATTTGGGGATTTAATCAGCCCCAGCATTTT

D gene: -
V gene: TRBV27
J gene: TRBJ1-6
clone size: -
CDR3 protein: CASSLTPREGGGSPLHF
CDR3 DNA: TGTGCCAGCAGTCTAACACCACGGGAGGGGGGCGGCTCACCCCTCCACTTT

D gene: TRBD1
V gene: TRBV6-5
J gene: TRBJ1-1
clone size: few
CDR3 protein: CASQPGQAALTEAFF
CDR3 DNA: TGTGCCAGCCAGCCGGGACAGGCCGCCTTAACTGAAGCTTTCTTT

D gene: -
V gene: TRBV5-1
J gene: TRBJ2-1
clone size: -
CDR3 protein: CASSLEGGTYNEQFF
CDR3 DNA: TGCGCCAGCAGCTTAGAGGGGGGAACCTACAATGAGCAGTTCTTC

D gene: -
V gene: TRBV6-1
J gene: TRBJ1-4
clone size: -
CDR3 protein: CASSELQDINEKLFF
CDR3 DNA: TGTGCCAGCAGTGAATTACAGGACATAAATGAAAAACTGTTTTTT

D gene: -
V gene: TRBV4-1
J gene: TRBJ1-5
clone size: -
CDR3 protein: CASSQVWGNNQPQHF
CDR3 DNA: TGCGCCAGCAGCCAAGTTTGGGGCAACAATCAGCCCCAGCATTTT

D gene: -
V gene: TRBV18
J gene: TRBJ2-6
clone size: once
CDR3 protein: CASSPGRVRSGANVLTF
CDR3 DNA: TGTGCCAGCTCACCGGGCAGGGTTCGTTCTGGGGCCAACGTCCTGACTTTC

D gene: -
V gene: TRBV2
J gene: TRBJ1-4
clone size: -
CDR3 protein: CASTRGEKLFF
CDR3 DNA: TGTGCCAGCACCAGGGGTGAAAAACTGTTTTTT

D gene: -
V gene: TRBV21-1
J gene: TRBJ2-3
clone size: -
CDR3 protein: CASSKVRESRKRQYF
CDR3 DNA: TGTGCCAGCAGCAAAGTGAGGGAGTCGAGGAAGAGGCAGTATTTT

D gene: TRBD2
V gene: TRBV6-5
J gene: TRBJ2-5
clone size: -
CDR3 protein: CASSPAGGLQETQYF
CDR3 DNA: TGTGCCAGCAGTCCAGCGGGGGGCCTCCAAGAGACCCAGTACTTC

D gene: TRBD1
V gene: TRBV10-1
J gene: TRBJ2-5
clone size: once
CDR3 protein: CASSDHGQAETQYF
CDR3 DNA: TGCGCCAGCAGTGACCATGGACAGGCAGAGACCCAGTACTTC

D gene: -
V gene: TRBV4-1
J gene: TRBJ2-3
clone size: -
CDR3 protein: CASSQDGAVSTDTQYF
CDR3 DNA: TGCGCCAGCAGCCAAGATGGGGCGGTCAGCACAGATACGCAGTATTTT

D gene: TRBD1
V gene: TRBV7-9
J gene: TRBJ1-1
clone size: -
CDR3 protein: CASSPWTGGRDTEAFF
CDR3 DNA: TGTGCCAGCAGCCCATGGACAGGGGGCAGGGACACTGAAGCTTTCTTT

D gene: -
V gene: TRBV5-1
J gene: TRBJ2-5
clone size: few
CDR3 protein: CASTTEYQETQYF
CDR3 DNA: TGCGCCAGCACGACCGAGTACCAAGAGACCCAGTACTTC

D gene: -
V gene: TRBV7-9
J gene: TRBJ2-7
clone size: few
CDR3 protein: CASTGGLGRNYEQYF
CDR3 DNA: TGTGCCAGCACCGGGGGTCTTGGCAGGAACTACGAGCAGTACTTC

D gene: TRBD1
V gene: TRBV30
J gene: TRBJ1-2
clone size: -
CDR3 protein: CAWDRDSVFSSGYTF
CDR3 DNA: TGTGCCTGGGATCGGGACAGTGTGTTCTCTAGTGGCTACACCTTC

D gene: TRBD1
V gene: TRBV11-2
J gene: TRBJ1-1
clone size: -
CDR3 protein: CASSPGTGGITEAFF
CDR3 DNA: TGTGCCAGCAGCCCGGGGACAGGGGGGATCACTGAAGCTTTCTTT

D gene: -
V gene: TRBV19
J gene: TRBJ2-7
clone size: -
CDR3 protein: CASRGLDIYEQYF
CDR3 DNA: TGTGCCAGTAGGGGTCTGGATATCTACGAGCAGTACTTC

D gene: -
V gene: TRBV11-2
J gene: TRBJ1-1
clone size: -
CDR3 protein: CASSPGRSAEAFF
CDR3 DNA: TGTGCCAGCAGCCCAGGTAGGAGCGCTGAAGCTTTCTTT

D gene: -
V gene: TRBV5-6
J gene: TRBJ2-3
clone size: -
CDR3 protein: CASSFMQGFDTQYF
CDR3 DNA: TGTGCCAGCAGCTTCATGCAGGGGTTTGATACGCAGTATTTT